This T cell receptor (beta chain) was identified during a study of Ad26.COV2.S vaccination and SARS-CoV-2 variants. Study findings and constraints: Considerable breadth of spike-specific CD8+ and CD4+ T cell responses has reportedly been documented following vaccination.

Points on this clone: What it binds is unknown.

Trimming took 6 bases from V and 4 from J, leaving 12 bases between them. Per the germline V gene, CDR1 is MDHEN and CDR2 is SYDVKM. The CDR3 runs 14 residues. Measured with immunoSEQ multiplex PCR; TCRdb has only the in-frame clones, and not every one. The sample records around 170,000 clones, roughly 87% being singletons. The sequencing used peripheral blood, collected after recovery from COVID-19. This sequence was found in a human donor who had recovered from COVID-19. This chain uses TRBV28 with TRBJ2-2; unclear D gene. CDR3 coding DNA: TGTGCCAGCAGCCCGTTTTGGGGCACCGGGGAGCTGTTTTTT. As protein: CASSPFWGTGELFF.